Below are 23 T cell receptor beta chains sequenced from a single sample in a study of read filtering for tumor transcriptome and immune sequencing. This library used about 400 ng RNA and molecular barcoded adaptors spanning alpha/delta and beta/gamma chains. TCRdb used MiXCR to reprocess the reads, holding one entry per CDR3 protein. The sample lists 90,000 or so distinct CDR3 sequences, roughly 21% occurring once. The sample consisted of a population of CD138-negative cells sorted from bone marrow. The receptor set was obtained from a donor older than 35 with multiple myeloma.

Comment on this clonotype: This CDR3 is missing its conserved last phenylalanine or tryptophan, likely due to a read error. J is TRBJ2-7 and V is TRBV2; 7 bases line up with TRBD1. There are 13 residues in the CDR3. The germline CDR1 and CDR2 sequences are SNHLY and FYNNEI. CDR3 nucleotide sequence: TGTGCCAGCAGTGGGGACAGTTCCTGCGAGCAGTACCTC. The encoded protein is CASSGDSSCEQYL.

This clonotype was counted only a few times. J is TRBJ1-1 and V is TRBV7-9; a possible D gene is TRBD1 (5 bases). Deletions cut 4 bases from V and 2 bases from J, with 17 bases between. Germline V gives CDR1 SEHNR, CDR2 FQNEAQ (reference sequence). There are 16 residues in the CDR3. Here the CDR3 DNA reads TGTGCCAGCAGCTCCTCCTATGGGGACGGCAACACTGAAGCTTTCTTT. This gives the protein CASSSSYGDGNTEAFF.

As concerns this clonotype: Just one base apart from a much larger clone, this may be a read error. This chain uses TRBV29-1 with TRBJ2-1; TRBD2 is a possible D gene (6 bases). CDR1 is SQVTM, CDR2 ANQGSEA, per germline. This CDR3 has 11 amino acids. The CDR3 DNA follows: TGCAGCGTTCCCGGGAGCAATGAGCGGTTCTTC. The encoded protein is CSVPGSNERFF.

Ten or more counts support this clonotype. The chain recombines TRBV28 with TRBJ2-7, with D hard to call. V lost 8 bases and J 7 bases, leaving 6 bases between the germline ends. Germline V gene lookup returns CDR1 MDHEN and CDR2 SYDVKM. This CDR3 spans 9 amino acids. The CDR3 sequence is CASGREQYF. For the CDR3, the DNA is TGTGCCAGCGGAAGGGAGCAGTACTTC.

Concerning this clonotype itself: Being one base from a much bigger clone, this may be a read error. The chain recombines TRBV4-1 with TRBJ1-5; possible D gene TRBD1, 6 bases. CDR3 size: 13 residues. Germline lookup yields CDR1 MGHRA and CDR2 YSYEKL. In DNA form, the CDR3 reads TGCGCCCGCAGCCAGGGGTACGGTCAGCCCCAGCATTTT. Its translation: CARSQGYGQPQHF.

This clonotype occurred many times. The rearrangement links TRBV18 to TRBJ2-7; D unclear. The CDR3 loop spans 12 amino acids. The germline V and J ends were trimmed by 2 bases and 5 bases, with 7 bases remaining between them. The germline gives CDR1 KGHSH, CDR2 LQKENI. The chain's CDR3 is CASSPGTNEQYF. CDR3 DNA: TGTGCCAGCTCACCAGGCACGAACGAGCAGTACTTC.

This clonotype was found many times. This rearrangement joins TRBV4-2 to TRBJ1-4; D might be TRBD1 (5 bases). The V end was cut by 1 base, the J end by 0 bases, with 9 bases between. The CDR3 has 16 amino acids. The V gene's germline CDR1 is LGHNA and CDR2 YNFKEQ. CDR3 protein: CASSQAQGATNEKLFF. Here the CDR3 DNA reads TGTGCCAGCAGCCAAGCTCAGGGCGCAACTAATGAAAAACTGTTTTTT.

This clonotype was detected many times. CDR3 region: CASSRTEYNEQFF. CDR3 sequence (DNA): TGTGCCAGCAGCCGGACAGAATACAATGAGCAGTTCTTC. This chain uses TRBV6-1 with TRBJ2-1; perhaps TRBD1 as D (6 bases). The V gene's germline CDR1 is MNHNS and CDR2 SASEGT. The CDR3 consists of 13 residues. The V end was cut by 6 bases, the J end by 4 bases, with 10 bases between.

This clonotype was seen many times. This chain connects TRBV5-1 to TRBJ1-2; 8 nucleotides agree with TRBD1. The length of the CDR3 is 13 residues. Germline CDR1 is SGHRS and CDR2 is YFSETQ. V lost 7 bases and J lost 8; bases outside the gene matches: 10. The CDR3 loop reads CASSPGQGGGYTF. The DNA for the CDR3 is TGCGCCAGCTCCCCCGGACAGGGAGGAGGCTACACCTTC.

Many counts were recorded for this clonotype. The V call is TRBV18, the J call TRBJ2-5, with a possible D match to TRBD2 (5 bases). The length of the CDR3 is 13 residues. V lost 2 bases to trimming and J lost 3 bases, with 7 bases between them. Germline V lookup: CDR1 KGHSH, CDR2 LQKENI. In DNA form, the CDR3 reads TGTGCCAGCTCACCAGGACTTAAAGAGACCCAGTACTTC. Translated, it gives CASSPGLKETQYF.

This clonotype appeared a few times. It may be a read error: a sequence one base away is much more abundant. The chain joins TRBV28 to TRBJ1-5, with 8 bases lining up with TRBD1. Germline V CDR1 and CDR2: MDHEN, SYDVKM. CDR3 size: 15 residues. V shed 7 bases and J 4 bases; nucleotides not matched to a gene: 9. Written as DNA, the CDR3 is TGTGCCAGCATCCCGGACAGGGCCTTGAATCAGCCCCAGCATTTT. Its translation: CASIPDRALNQPQHF. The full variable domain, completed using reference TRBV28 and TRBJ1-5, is DVKVTQSSRYLVKRTGEKVFLECVQDMDHENMFWYRQDPGLGLRLIYFSYDVKMKEKGDIPEGYSVSREKKERFSLILESASTNQTSMYLCASIPDRALNQPQHFGDGTRLSIL.

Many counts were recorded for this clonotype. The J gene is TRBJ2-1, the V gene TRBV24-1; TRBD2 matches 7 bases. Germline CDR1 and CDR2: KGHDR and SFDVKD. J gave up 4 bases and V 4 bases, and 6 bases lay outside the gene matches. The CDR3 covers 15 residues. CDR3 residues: CATSDVGGGYNEQFF. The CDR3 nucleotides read TGTGCCACCAGTGACGTTGGGGGGGGGTACAATGAGCAGTTCTTC.

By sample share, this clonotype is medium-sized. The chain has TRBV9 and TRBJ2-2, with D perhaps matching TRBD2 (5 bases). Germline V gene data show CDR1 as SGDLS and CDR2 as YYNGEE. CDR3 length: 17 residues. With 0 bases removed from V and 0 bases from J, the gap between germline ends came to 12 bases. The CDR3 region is CASSVATTLANTGELFF. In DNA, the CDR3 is TGTGCCAGCAGCGTAGCTACAACACTAGCGAACACCGGGGAGCTGTTTTTT. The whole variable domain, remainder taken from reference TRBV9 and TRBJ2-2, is DSGVTQTPKHLITATGQRVTLRCSPRSGDLSVYWYQQSLDQGLQFLIQYYNGEERAKGNILERFSAQQFPDLHSELNLSSLELGDSALYFCASSVATTLANTGELFFGEGSRLTVL.

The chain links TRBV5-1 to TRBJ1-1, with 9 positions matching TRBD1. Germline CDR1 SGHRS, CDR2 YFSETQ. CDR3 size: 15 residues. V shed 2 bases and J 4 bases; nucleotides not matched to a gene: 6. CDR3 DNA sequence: TGCGCCAGCAGCTTTACGGGACAGGGAGGCACTGAAGCTTTCTTT. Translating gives CASSFTGQGGTEAFF.

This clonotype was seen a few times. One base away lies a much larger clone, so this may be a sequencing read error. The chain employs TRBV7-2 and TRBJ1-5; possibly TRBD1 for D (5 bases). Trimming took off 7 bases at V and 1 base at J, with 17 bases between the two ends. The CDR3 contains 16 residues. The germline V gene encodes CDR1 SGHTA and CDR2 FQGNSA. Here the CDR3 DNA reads TGTGCCAGCACCTCCGGGGCAGGGAGCAGCAATCAGCCCCAGCATTTT. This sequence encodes CASTSGAGSSNQPQHF.

CDR3 nucleotides: TGTGCCAGCAGTTACTCGGGACAGGGGAATGAAAAACTGTTTTTT. Its protein product is CASSYSGQGNEKLFF. The chain uses TRBV6-2 or TRBV6-3 and TRBJ1-4, with TRBD1 matching over 10 bases. This CDR3 region has 15 residues. V was pared by 0 bases and J by 5 bases, with 0 bases of the junction left unmatched. Germline loops: CDR1 MNHEY, CDR2 SVGEGT.

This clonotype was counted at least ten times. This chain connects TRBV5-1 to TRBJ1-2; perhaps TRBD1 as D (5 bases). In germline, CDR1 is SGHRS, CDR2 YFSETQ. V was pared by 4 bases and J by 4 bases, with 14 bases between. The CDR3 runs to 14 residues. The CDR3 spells CASSPTVGGYGYTF. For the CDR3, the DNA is TGCGCCAGCAGCCCCACGGTCGGGGGCTATGGCTACACCTTC. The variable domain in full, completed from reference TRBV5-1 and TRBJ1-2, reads KAGVTQTPRYLIKTRGQQVTLSCSPISGHRSVSWYQQTPGQGLQFLFEYFSETQRNKGNFPGRFSGRQFSNSRSEMNVSTLELGDSALYLCASSPTVGGYGYTFGSGTRLTVV.

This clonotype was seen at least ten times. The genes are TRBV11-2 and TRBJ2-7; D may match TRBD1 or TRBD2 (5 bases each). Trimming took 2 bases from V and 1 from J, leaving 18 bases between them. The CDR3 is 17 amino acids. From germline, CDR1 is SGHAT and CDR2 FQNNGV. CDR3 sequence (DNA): TGTGCCAGCAGCTTATCCAGTTACCGGGACCGTTCCTACGAGCAGTACTTC. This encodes CASSLSSYRDRSYEQYF. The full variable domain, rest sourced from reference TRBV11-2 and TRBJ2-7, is EAGVAQSPRYKIIEKRQSVAFWCNPISGHATLYWYQQILGQGPKLLIQFQNNGVVDDSQLPKDRFSAERLKGVDSTLKIQPAKLEDSAVYLCASSLSSYRDRSYEQYFGPGTRLTVT.

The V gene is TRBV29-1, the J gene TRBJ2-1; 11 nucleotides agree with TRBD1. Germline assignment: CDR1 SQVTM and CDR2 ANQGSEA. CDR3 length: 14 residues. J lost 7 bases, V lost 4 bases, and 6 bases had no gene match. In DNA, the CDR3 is TGCAGCGTTGTCCCGGACAGGGGGCGGAATGAGCAGTTCTTC. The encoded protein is CSVVPDRGRNEQFF.

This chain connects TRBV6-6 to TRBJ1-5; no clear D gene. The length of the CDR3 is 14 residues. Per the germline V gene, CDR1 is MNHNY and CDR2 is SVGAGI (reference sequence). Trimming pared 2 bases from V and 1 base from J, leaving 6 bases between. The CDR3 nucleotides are TGTGCCAGCAGTTACACGGAGAGCAATCAGCCCCAGCATTTT. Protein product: CASSYTESNQPQHF.

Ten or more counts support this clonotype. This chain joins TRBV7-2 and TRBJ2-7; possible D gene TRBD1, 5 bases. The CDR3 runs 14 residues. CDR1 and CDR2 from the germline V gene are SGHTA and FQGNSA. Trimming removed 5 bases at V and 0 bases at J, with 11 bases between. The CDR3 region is CASSPDSSSYEQYF. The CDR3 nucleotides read TGTGCCAGCAGCCCTGACAGCAGCTCCTACGAGCAGTACTTC.

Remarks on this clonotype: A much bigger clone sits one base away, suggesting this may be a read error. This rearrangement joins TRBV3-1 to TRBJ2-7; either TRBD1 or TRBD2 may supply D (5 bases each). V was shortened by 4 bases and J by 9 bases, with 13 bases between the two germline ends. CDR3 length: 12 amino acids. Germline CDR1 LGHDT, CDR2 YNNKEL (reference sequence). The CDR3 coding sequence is TGTGCCAGCAGCCGGGGACCCCACGGGCAGTACTTC. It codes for CASSRGPHGQYF.

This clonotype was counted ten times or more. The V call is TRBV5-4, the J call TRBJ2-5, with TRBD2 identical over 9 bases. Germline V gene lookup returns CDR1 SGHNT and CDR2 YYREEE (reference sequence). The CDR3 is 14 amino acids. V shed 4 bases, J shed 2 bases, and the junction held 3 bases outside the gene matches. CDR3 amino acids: CASSLSGGQETQYF. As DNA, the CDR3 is TGTGCCAGCAGCCTTAGCGGGGGACAAGAGACCCAGTACTTC. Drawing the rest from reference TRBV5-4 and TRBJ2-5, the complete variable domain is ETGVTQSPTHLIKTRGQQVTLRCSSQSGHNTVSWYQQALGQGPQFIFQYYREEENGRGNFPPRFSGLQFPNYSSELNVNALELDDSALYLCASSLSGGQETQYFGPGTRLLVL.